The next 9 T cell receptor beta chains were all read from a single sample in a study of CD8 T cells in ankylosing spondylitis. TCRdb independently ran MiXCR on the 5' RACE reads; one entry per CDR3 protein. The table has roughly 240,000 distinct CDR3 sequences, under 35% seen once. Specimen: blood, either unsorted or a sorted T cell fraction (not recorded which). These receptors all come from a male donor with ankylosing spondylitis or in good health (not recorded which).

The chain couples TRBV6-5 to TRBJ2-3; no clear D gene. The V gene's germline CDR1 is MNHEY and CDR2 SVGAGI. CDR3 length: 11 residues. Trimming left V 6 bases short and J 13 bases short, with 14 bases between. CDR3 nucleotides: TGTGCCAGCAGGCGCGCAGTGGACGAGTATTTT. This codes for CASRRAVDEYF.

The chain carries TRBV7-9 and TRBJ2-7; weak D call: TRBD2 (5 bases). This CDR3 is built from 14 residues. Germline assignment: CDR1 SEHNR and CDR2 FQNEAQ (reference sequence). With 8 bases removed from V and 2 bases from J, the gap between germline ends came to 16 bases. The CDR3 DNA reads TGTGCCAGCGAGCATCCGGGGAGCCCCTACGAGCAGTACTTC. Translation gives CASEHPGSPYEQYF. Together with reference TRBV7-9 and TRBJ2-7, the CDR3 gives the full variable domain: DTGVSQNPRHKITKRGQNVTFRCDPISEHNRLYWYRQTLGQGPEFLTYFQNEAQLEKSRLLSDRFSAERPKGSFSTLEIQRTEQGDSAMYLCASEHPGSPYEQYFGPGTRLTVT.

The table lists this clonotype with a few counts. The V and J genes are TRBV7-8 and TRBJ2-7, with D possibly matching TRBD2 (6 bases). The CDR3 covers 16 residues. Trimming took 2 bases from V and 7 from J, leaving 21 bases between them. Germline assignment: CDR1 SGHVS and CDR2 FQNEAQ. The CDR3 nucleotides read TGTGCCAGCAGCTTATCCGGGGACTCCACCTATGGAGAGCAGTACTTC. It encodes CASSLSGDSTYGEQYF.

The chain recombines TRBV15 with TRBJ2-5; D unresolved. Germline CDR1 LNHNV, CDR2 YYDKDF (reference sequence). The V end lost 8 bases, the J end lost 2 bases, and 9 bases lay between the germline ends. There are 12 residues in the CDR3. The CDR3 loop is CATRSEQETQYF. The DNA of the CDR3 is TGTGCCACCCGGAGCGAACAAGAGACCCAGTACTTC. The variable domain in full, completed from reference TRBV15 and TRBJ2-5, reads DAMVIQNPRYQVTQFGKPVTLSCSQTLNHNVMYWYQQKSSQAPKLLFHYYDKDFNNEADTPDNFQSRRPNTSFCFLDIRSPGLGDTAMYLCATRSEQETQYFGPGTRLLVL.

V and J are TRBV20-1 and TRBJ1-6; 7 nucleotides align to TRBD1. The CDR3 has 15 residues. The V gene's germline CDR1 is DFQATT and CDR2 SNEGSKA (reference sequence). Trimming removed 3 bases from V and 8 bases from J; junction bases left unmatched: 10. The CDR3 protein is CSASTTVQGYSPLHF. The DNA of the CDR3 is TGCAGTGCTAGCACGACGGTACAGGGGTATTCACCCCTCCACTTT.

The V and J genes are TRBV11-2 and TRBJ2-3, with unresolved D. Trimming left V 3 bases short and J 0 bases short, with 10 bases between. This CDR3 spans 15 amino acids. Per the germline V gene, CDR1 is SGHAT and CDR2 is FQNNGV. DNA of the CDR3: TGTGCCAGCAGCTTCGACGGTCGTAGCACAGATACGCAGTATTTT. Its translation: CASSFDGRSTDTQYF.

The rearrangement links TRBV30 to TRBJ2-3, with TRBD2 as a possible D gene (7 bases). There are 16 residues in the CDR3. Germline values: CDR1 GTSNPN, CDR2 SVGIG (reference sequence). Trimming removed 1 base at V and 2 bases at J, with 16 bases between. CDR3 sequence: CAWSDTLGGPTDTQYF. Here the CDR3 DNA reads TGTGCCTGGAGTGACACCCTCGGGGGGCCCACAGATACGCAGTATTTT.

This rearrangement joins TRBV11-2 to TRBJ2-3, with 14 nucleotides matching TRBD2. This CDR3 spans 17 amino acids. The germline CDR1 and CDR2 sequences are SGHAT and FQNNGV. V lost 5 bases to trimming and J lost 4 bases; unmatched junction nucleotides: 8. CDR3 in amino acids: CASSLPTSGGDADTQYF. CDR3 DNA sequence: TGTGCCAGCAGCCTCCCGACTAGCGGGGGGGATGCAGATACGCAGTATTTT.

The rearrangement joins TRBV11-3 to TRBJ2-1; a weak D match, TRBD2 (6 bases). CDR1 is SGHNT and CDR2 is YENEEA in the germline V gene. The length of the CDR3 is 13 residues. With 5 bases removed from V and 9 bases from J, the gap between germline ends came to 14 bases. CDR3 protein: CASSRLGATEQFF. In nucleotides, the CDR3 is TGTGCCAGCAGCCGACTAGGGGCAACTGAGCAGTTCTTC.